This T cell receptor (beta chain) was captured by sequencing in a study of blood T cell repertoires in COVID-19. Looking at the study overall: The United States, Italy and Spain provided the acute and convalescent COVID-19 samples. Sources were T cells, B-cell-depleted T cells, or PBMCs; the material itself was cDNA or gDNA.

Only a few counts were recorded for this clone. V was clipped by 5 bases and J by 11 bases, with 10 bases between them. The CDR3 runs to 12 residues. Per the germline V gene, CDR1 is LNHDA and CDR2 is SQIVND (reference sequence). The authors' processing: Nucleated cell number was recorded as an estimate derived from reference gene primer amplification. Using immunoSEQ multiplex PCR, the repertoire was profiled, and TCRdb retains in-frame clones only, with some absent. The D gene and trimming were derived from the DNA, and the V and J assignments and clone size from that table. The sample holds 110,000 to 150,000 clones, 70% to 90% seen once.

J is TRBJ2-6 and V is TRBV19; tentatively, D is TRBD1 (6 bases). The TCR originated in a man aged 45-65 years with acute or convalescent COVID-19. Specimen: peripheral blood. As DNA, the CDR3 is TGTGCCAGTAGTTCCCGGACAGACGTCCTGACTTTC. It codes for CASSSRTDVLTF.